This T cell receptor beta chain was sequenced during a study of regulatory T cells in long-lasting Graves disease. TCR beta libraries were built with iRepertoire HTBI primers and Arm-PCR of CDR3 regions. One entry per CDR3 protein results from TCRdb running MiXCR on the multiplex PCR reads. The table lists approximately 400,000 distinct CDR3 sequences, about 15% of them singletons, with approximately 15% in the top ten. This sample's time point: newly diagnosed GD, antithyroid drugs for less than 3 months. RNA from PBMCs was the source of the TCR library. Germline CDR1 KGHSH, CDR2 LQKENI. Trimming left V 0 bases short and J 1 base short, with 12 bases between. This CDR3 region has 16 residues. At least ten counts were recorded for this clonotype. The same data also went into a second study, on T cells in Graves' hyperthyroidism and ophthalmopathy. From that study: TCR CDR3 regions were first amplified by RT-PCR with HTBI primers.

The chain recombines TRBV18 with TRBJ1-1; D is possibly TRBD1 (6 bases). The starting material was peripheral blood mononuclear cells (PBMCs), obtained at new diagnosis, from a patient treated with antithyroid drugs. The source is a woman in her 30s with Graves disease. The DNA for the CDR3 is TGTGCCAGCTCACCACCTTCGGGCAGGGGGAACACTGAAGCTTTCTTT. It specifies CASSPPSGRGNTEAFF.